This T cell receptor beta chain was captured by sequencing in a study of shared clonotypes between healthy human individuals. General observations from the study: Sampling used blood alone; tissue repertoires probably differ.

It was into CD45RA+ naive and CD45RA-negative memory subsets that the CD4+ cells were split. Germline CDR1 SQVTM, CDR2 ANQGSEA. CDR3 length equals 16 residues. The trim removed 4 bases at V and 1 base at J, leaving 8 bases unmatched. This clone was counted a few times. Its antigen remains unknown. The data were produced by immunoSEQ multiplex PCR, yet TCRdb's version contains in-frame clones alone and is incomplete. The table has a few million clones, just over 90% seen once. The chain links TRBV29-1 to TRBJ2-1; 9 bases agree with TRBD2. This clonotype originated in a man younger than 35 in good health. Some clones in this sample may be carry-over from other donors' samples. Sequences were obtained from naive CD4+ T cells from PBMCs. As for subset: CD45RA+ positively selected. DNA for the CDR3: TGCAGCGTTGGGGGCGGGAGGGATGGGTCCTACAATGAGCAGTTCTTC. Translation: CSVGGGRDGSYNEQFF.